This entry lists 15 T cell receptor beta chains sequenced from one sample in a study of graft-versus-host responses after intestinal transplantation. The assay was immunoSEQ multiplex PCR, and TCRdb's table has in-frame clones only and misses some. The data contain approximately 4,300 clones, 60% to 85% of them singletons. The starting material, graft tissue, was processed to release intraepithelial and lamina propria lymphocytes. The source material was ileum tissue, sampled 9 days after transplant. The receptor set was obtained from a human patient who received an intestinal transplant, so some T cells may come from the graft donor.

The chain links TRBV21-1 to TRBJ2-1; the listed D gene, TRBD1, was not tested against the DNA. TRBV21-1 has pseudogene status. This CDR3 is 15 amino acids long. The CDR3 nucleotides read TGTGCCAGCATCGAACCGGACAGGATCCAAAATGAGCAGTTCTTC. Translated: CASIEPDRIQNEQFF.

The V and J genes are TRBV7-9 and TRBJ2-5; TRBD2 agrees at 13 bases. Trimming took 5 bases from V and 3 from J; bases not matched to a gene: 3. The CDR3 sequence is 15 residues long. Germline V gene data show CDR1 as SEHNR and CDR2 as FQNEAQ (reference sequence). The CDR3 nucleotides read TGTGCCAGCAGCCCGGGGACTAGCGGGAAAGAGACCCAGTACTTC. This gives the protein CASSPGTSGKETQYF.

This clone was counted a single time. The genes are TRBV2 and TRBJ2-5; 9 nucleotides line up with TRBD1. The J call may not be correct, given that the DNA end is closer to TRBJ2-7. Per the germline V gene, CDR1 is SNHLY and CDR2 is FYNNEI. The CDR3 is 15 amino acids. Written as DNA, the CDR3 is TGTGCCAGCAGCCTCATAGGGACAGGGCAATACGAGCAGTACTTC. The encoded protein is CASSLIGTGQYEQYF.

The CDR3 is CASSSGTETQYF. CDR3 bases: TGTGCCTCCAGCTCGGGTACAGAGACCCAGTACTTC. The J gene is TRBJ2-5, the V gene TRBV10-3; D is unclear. This CDR3 is built from 12 residues. The germline CDR1 and CDR2 sequences are ENHRY and SYGVKD. Trimming shortened V by 11 bases and J by 4 bases, and 14 bases separated the two germline ends.

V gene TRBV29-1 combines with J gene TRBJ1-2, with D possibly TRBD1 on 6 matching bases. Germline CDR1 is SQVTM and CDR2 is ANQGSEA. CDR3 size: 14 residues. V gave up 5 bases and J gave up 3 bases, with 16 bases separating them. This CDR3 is CSVPGHWGDYGYTF. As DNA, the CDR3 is TGCAGCGTTCCGGGACACTGGGGGGACTATGGCTACACCTTC. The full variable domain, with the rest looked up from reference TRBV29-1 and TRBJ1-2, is SAVISQKPSRDICQRGTSLTIQCQVDSQVTMMFWYRQQPGQSLTLIATANQGSEATYESGFVIDKFPISRPNLTFSTLTVSNMSPEDSSIYLCSVPGHWGDYGYTFGSGTRLTVV.

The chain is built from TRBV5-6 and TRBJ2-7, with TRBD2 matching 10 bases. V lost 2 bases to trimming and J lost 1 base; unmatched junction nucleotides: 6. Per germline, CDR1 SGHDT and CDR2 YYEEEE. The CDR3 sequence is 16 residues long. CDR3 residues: CASSFYPSGGSYEQYF. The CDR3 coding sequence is TGTGCCAGCAGCTTCTACCCTAGCGGGGGATCCTACGAGCAGTACTTC.

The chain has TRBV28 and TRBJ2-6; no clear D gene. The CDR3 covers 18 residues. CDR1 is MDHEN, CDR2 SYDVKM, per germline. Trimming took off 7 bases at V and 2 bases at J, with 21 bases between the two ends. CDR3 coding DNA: TGTGCCAGCACCCACCCCCCCGGCAAAATGACTGGGGCCAACGTCCTGACTTTC. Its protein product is CASTHPPGKMTGANVLTF.

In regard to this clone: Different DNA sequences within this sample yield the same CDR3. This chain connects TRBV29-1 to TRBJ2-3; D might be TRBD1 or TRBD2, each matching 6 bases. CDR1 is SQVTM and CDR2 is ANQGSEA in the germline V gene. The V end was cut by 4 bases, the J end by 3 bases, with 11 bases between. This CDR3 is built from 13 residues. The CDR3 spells CSVGGANTDTQYF. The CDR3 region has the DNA TGCAGCGTTGGGGGGGCGAATACAGATACGCAGTATTTT.

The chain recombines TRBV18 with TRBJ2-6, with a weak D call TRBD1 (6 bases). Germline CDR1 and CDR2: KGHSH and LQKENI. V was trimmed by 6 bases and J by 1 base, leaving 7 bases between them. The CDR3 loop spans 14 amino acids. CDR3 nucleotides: TGTGCCAGCTCGGGGACATCTGGGGCCAACGTCCTGACTTTC. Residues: CASSGTSGANVLTF.

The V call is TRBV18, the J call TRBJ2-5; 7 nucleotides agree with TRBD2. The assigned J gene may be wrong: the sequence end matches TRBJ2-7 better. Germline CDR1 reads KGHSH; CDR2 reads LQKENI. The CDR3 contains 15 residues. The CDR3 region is CASSRRLGGRGEQYF. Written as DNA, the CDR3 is TGTGCCAGCTCCCGGCGACTCGGGGGGAGGGGCGAGCAGTACTTC.

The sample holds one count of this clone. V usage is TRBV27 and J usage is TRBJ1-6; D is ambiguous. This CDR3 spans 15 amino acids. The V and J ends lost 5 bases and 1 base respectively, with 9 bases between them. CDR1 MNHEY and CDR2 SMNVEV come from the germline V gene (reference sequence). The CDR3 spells CASSPGLSYNSPLHF. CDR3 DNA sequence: TGTGCCAGCAGTCCCGGGCTATCCTATAATTCACCCCTCCACTTT.

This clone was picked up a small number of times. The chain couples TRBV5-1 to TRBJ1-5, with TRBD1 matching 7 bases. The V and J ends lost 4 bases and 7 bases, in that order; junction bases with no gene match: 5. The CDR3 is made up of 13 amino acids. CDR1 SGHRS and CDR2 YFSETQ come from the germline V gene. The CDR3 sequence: CASSAQGEQPQHF. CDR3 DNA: TGCGCCAGCAGCGCCCAGGGGGAGCAGCCCCAGCATTTT.

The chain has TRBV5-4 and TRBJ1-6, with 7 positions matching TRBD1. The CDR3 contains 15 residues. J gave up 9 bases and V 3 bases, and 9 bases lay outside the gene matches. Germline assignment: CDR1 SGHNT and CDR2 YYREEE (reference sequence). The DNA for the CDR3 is TGTGCCAGCAGCTCAAGAACAGGGGTGGGTTCACCCCTCCACTTT. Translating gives CASSSRTGVGSPLHF. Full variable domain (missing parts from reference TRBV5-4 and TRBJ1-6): ETGVTQSPTHLIKTRGQQVTLRCSSQSGHNTVSWYQQALGQGPQFIFQYYREEENGRGNFPPRFSGLQFPNYSSELNVNALELDDSALYLCASSSRTGVGSPLHFGNGTRLTVT.

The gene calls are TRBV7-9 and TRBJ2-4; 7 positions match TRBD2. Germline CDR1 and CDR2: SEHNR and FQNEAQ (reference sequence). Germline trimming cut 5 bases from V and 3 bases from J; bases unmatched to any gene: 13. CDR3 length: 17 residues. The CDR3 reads CASSPPHWSGGKNIQYF. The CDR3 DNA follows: TGTGCCAGCAGCCCTCCTCATTGGTCGGGAGGCAAAAACATTCAGTACTTC.

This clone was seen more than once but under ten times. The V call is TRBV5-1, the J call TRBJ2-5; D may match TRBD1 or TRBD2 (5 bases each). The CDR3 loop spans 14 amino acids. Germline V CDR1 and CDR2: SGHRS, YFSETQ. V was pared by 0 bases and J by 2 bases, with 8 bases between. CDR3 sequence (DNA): TGCGCCAGCAGCTTGGGAGGGGTTCAAGAGACCCAGTACTTC. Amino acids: CASSLGGVQETQYF.